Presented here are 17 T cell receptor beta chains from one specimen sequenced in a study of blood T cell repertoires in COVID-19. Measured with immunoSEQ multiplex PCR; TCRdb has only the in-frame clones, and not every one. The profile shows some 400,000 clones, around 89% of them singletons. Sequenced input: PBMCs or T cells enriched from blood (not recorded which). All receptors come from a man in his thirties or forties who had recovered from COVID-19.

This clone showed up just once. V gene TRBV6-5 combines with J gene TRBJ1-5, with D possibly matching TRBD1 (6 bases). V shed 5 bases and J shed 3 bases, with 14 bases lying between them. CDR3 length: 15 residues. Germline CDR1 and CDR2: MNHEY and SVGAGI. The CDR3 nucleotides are TGTGCCAGCAGTAGAGGACAGCTAAACAATCAGCCCCAGCATTTT. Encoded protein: CASSRGQLNNQPQHF.

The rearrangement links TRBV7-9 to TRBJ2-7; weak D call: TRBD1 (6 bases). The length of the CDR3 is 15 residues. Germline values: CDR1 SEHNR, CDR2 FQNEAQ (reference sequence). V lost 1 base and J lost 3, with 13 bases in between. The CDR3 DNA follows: TGTGCCAGCAGCTTAGACAGGGATCCCCTCTACGAGCAGTACTTC. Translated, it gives CASSLDRDPLYEQYF.

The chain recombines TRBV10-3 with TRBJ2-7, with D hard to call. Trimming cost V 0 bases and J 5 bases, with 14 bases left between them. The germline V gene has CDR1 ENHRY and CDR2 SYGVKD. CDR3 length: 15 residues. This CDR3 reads CAISESNSLVDEQYF. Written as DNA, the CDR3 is TGTGCCATCAGTGAGTCGAACTCCCTGGTTGACGAGCAGTACTTC.

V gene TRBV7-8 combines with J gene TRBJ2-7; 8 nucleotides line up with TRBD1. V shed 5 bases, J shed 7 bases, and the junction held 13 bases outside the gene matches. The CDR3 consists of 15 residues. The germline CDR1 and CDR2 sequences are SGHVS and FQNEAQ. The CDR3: CASSPRGQGAGEQYF. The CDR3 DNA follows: TGTGCCAGCAGCCCCAGGGGGCAGGGGGCTGGGGAGCAGTACTTC.

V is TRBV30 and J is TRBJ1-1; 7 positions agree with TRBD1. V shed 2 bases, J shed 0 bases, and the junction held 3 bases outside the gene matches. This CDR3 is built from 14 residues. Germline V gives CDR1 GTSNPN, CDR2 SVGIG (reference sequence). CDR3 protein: CAWSIGQVNTEAFF. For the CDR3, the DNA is TGTGCCTGGAGTATCGGACAGGTGAACACTGAAGCTTTCTTT.

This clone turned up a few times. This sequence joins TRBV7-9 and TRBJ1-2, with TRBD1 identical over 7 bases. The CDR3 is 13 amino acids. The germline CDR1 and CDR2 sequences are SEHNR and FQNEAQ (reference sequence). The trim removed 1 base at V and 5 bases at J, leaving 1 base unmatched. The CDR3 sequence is CASSLGGQYGYTF. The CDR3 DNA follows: TGTGCCAGCAGCTTAGGGGGACAGTATGGCTACACCTTC.

Here the CDR3 DNA reads TGTGCCAGCAGCTTAGCTGGGGACACGAGCCTCTACGAGCAGTACTTC. Encoded protein: CASSLAGDTSLYEQYF. The chain employs TRBV7-2 and TRBJ2-7; D is possibly TRBD1 (6 bases). The CDR3 is made up of 16 amino acids. Germline CDR1 reads SGHTA; CDR2 reads FQGNSA. V was trimmed by 0 bases and J by 3 bases, leaving 15 bases between them.

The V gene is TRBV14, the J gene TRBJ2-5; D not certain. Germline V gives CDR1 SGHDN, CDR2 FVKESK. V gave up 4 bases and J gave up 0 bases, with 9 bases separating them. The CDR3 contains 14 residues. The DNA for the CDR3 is TGTGCCAGCAGCCCTACCACGTACCAAGAGACCCAGTACTTC. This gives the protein CASSPTTYQETQYF.

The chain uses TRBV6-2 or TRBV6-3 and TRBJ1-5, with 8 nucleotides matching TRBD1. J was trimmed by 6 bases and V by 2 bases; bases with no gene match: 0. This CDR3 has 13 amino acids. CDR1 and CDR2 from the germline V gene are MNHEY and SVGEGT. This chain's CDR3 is CASSYGQGQPQHF. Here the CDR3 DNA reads TGTGCCAGCAGTTACGGACAGGGTCAGCCCCAGCATTTT.

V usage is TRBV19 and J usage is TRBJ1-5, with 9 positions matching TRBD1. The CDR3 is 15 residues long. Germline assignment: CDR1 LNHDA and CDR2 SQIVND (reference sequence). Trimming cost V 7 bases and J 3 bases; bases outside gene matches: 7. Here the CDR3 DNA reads TGTGCCAGTACCGACGGGGACAGGGACAATCAGCCCCAGCATTTT. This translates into CASTDGDRDNQPQHF.

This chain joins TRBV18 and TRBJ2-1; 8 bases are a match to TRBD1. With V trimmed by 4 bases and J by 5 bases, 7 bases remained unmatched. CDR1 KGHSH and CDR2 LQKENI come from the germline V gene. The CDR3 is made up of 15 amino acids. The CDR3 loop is CASSLGQGYDNEQFF. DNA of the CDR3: TGTGCCAGCTCACTTGGACAGGGATATGACAATGAGCAGTTCTTC.

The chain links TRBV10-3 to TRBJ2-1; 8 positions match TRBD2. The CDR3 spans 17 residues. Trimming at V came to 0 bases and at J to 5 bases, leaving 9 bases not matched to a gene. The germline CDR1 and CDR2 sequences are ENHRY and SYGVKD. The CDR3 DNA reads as TGTGCCATCAGTGAGTCGAAAACGGGAGGGTGGAACAATGAGCAGTTCTTC. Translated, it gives CAISESKTGGWNNEQFF.

CDR3 nucleotides: TGTGCCAGCAGTTACGGGACAGGGGGCTTCTCTCAGCCCCAGCATTTT. Its protein product is CASSYGTGGFSQPQHF. This chain joins TRBV28 and TRBJ1-5; 12 nucleotides align to TRBD1. Germline V lookup: CDR1 MDHEN, CDR2 SYDVKM. There are 16 residues in the CDR3. J gave up 6 bases and V 4 bases, and 7 bases lay outside the gene matches.

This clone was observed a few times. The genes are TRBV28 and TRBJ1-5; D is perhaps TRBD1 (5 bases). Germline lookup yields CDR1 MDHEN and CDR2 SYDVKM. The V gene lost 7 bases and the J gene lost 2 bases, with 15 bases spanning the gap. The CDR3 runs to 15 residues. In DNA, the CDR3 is TGTGCCAGCACCCCAACAGGTAGGGGCAATCAGCCCCAGCATTTT. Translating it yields CASTPTGRGNQPQHF.

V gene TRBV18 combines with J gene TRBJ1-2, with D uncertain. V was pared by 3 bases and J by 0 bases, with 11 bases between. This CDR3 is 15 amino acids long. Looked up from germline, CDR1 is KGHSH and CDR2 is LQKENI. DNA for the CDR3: TGTGCCAGCTCACCCAATAACGGAGCTAACTATGGCTACACCTTC. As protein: CASSPNNGANYGYTF.

The CDR3 spells CASSFPTGENTEAFF. In nucleotides, the CDR3 is TGTGCCAGCAGCTTTCCGACAGGGGAAAACACTGAAGCTTTCTTT. The chain employs TRBV7-9 and TRBJ1-1, with 8 bases lining up with TRBD1. The CDR3 is 15 amino acids. The trim removed 3 bases at V and 2 bases at J, leaving 5 bases unmatched. Germline V CDR1 and CDR2: SEHNR, FQNEAQ (reference sequence).

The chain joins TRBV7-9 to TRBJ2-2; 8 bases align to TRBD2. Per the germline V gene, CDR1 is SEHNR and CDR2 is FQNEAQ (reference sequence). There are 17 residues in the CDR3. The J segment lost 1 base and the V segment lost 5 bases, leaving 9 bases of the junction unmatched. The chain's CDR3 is CASSNRRRGVNTGELFF. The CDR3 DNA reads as TGTGCCAGCAGCAACAGAAGGCGGGGGGTGAACACCGGGGAGCTGTTTTTT.